These T cell receptor beta chains were read from a single sample in a study of identical twins. TCRdb analysed the 5' RACE reads with MiXCR anew, one entry per CDR3 protein. The table shows about 200,000 distinct CDR3 sequences, with 7.5% occurring only once. The sample was also reused in another study, on yellow fever vaccine responses in identical twins.

Sequenced input: memory (CD45RO+) T cells sorted from blood. All receptors come from a woman in her late teens or twenties in good health. Each CDR3 is given with its conserved first and last residue. D genes are given only for firm matches. The size of a clone is reported for some rows only, either as once, few or many, or as a class for expanded clones.

cdr3_length	clone_size	d_call	v_call	j_call	cdr3_aa	cdr3_nt
16	few	TRBD1	TRBV15	TRBJ2-2	CATSRGQGKKSGELFF	TGTGCCACCAGCAGAGGACAGGGGAAGAAGTCCGGGGAGCTGTTTTTT
13	NA	NA	TRBV30	TRBJ2-1	CALTTDSYNEQFF	TGTGCTTTAACTACCGACTCCTACAATGAGCAGTTCTTC
13	many	TRBD1	TRBV29-1	TRBJ1-2	CSVDFGTGNGYTF	TGCAGCGTTGATTTTGGGACAGGGAACGGCTACACCTTC
16	NA	TRBD1	TRBV11-2	TRBJ2-7	CASSAYGQGDSYEQYF	TGTGCCAGCAGCGCATACGGCCAGGGGGATTCCTACGAGCAGTACTTC
16	few	NA	TRBV7-8	TRBJ2-5	CASSLVFGGERETQYF	TGTGCCAGCAGCTTAGTATTCGGCGGGGAGAGAGAGACCCAGTACTTC
15	few	NA	TRBV6-1	TRBJ1-1	CASSPAGQGGTEAFF	TGTGCCAGCAGCCCCGCCGGGCAAGGTGGCACTGAAGCTTTCTTT
16	NA	NA	TRBV24-1	TRBJ2-2	CATSSAGSKNTGELFF	TGTGCCACCAGTTCAGCCGGGAGTAAGAACACCGGGGAGCTGTTTTTT
16	NA	TRBD1	TRBV7-9	TRBJ1-2	CASSLGQALRVSGYTF	TGTGCCAGCAGCCTCGGACAGGCCCTTAGAGTTTCTGGCTACACCTTC
16	few	TRBD1	TRBV28	TRBJ2-1	CASSSAGQGFYNEQFF	TGTGCCAGCAGTTCCGCCGGACAGGGATTCTACAATGAGCAGTTCTTC
16	few	NA	TRBV7-2	TRBJ1-3	CASSLAQGLSGNTIYF	TGTGCCAGCAGCTTAGCTCAGGGCCTCTCTGGAAACACCATATATTTT
15	many	TRBD2	TRBV29-1	TRBJ2-1	CSVDGTSGRGYEQFF	TGCAGCGTCGACGGGACTAGCGGGAGGGGCTATGAGCAGTTCTTC
15	many	NA	TRBV5-1	TRBJ2-4	CASRREEGAKNIQYF	TGCGCCAGCAGGAGAGAAGAGGGAGCCAAAAACATTCAGTACTTC
13	few	NA	TRBV6-5	TRBJ2-2	CASTLPGTGELFF	TGTGCCAGCACTTTACCGGGGACCGGGGAGCTGTTTTTT
15	many	NA	TRBV7-9	TRBJ2-7	CASSLMRGRTYEQYF	TGTGCCAGCAGCTTAATGCGGGGCCGAACCTACGAGCAGTACTTC
13	many	NA	TRBV5-1	TRBJ2-2	CASSFWYTGELFF	TGCGCCAGCAGCTTTTGGTACACCGGGGAGCTGTTTTTT
12	NA	NA	TRBV10-3	TRBJ1-1	CAIDERVCEAFF	TGTGCCATCGATGAAAGGGTCTGTGAAGCTTTCTTT
15	few	NA	TRBV21-1	TRBJ2-5	CARLLVPKAQETQYF	TGTGCCAGGCTCCTAGTCCCGAAGGCCCAAGAGACCCAGTACTTC
20	few	NA	TRBV15	TRBJ2-6	CATSRDGVLGLNSGANVLTF	TGTGCCACCAGCAGAGATGGTGTCCTAGGGCTCAACTCTGGGGCCAACGTCCTGACTTTC
14	NA	TRBD1	TRBV5-6	TRBJ2-7	CASSGRGQGYEQYF	TGTGCCAGCAGCGGACGCGGACAGGGGTACGAGCAGTACTTC
15	few	NA	TRBV6-5	TRBJ1-6	CASSYEGGNRAPLHF	TGTGCCAGCAGTTACGAAGGGGGTAATAGAGCACCCCTCCACTTT
16	many	NA	TRBV24-1	TRBJ2-1	CATSLGAGGVYNEQFF	TGTGCCACCAGTCTAGGAGCCGGGGGTGTCTACAATGAGCAGTTCTTC
14	many	NA	TRBV3-1	TRBJ1-1	CASSLGQGYTEAFF	TGTGCCAGCAGCCTAGGGCAGGGATACACTGAAGCTTTCTTT